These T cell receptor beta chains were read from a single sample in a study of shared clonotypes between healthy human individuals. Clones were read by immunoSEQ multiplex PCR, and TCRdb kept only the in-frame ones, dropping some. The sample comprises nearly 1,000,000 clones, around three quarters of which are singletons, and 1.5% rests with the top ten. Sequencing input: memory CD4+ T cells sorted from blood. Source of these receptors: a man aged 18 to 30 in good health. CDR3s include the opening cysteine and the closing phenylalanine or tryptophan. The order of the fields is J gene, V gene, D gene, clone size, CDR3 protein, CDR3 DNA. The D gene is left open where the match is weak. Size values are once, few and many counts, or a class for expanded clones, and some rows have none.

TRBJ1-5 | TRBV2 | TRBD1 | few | CASSGTGHQPQHF | TGTGCCAGCAGTGGGACAGGGCATCAGCCCCAGCATTTT
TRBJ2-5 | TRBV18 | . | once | CASSRAGTQETQYF | TGTGCCAGCTCAAGGGCAGGGACCCAAGAGACCCAGTACTTC
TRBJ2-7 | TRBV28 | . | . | CASSVPPTISQYF | TGTGCCAGCAGCGTGCCCCCCACGATATCGCAGTACTTC
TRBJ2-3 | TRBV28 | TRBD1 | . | CASSRQGISDTQYF | TGTGCCAGCAGCCGACAGGGAATCTCAGATACGCAGTATTTT
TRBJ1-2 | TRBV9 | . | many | CASSVATDSYGYTF | TGTGCCAGCAGCGTAGCGACCGACAGCTATGGCTACACCTTC
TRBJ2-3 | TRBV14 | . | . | CASSRTGIGSGADTQYF | TGTGCCAGCAGTCGGACAGGTATCGGGAGTGGTGCAGATACGCAGTATTTT
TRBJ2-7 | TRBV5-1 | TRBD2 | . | CASSLGGREYEQYF | TGCGCCAGCAGCTTAGGAGGGAGGGAGTACGAGCAGTACTTC
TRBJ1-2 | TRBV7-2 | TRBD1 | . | CASSPWTGGEGGYTF | TGTGCCAGCAGCCCCTGGACAGGGGGGGAGGGTGGCTACACCTTC
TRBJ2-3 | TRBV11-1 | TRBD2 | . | CASSRSAGGTDTQYF | TGTGCCAGCAGCCGATCAGCGGGGGGTACAGATACGCAGTATTTT
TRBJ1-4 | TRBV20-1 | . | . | CSATTGEKLFF | TGCAGTGCTACGACGGGGGAAAAACTGTTTTTT
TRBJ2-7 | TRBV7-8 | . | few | CASSLSSPAYEQYF | TGTGCCAGCAGCTTATCCAGTCCCGCCTACGAGCAGTACTTC
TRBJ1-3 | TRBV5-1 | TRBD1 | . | CASSWDRGSGNTIYF | TGCGCCAGCAGCTGGGACAGGGGGTCGGGAAACACCATATATTTT
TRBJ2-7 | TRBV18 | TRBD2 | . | CASSSDHSLTGGEQYF | TGTGCCAGCTCATCGGACCATTCCCTTACGGGGGGCGAGCAGTACTTC
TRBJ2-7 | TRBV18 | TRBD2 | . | CASFPSGGSYEQYF | TGTGCCAGCTTCCCCTCGGGGGGTTCCTACGAGCAGTACTTC
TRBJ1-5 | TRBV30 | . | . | CAWSPGIDQPQHF | TGTGCCTGGAGTCCAGGGATCGATCAGCCCCAGCATTTT
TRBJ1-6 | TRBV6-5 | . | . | CASSYSIRVGNSPLHF | TGTGCCAGCAGTTACTCGATCAGGGTCGGCAATTCACCCCTCCACTTT
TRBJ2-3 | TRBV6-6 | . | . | CASQARGPDTQYF | TGTGCCAGCCAGGCCAGGGGTCCAGATACGCAGTATTTT
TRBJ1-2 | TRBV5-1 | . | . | CASSPDLPGPPITF | TGCGCCAGCAGCCCGGATCTGCCGGGACCCCCCATCACCTTC
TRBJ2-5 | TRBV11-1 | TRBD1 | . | CASSREGQLQETQYF | TGTGCCAGCAGCCGAGAGGGACAGCTTCAAGAGACCCAGTACTTC
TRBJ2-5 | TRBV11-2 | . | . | CASSSRVLALSETQYF | TGTGCCAGCAGCTCGCGAGTCCTAGCTTTATCAGAGACCCAGTACTTC
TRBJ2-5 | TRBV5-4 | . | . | CASSRPGTQETQYF | TGTGCCAGCAGCAGACCAGGGACCCAAGAGACCCAGTACTTC
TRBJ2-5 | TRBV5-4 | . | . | CASSLDRYQETQYF | TGTGCCAGCAGCTTGGACAGGTACCAAGAGACCCAGTACTTC
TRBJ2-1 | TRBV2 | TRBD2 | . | CASREVAGVGWNEQFF | TGTGCCAGCAGGGAAGTAGCGGGAGTCGGTTGGAATGAGCAGTTCTTC
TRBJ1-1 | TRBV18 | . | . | CASSPRRVGTEAFF | TGTGCCAGCTCACCACGGAGAGTTGGCACTGAAGCTTTCTTT
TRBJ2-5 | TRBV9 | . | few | CASSVGRSQETQYF | TGTGCCAGCAGCGTAGGCAGGAGCCAAGAGACCCAGTACTTC
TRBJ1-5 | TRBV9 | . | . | CASGDLVGQPQHF | TGTGCCAGCGGAGATCTAGTTGGTCAGCCCCAGCATTTT
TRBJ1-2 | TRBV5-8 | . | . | CAPTPGGTDYGYTF | TGTGCCCCAACGCCGGGGGGGACGGACTATGGCTACACCTTC
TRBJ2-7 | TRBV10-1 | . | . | CASKGQGEGNEQYF | TGCGCCAGCAAAGGTCAGGGTGAGGGGAACGAGCAGTACTTC
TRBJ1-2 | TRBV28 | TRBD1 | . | CASSLSWTGGGYTF | TGTGCCAGCAGTTTATCATGGACAGGCGGTGGCTACACCTTC
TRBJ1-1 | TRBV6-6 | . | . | CASREPVGTEAFF | TGTGCCAGCAGGGAACCGGTAGGCACTGAAGCTTTCTTT
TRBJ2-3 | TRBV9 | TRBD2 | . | CASSPHGLSGSSTDTQYF | TGTGCCAGCAGCCCCCACGGCCTTAGCGGGTCGAGCACAGATACGCAGTATTTT
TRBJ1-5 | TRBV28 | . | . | CASSPGTRVSNQPQHF | TGTGCCAGCAGCCCAGGGACAAGGGTGAGCAATCAGCCCCAGCATTTT